This is a list of T cell receptor beta chains from one sample in a study of OX40 agonist ivuxolimab in advanced cancers. Sequenced by immunoSEQ multiplex PCR; TCRdb stores in-frame clones only, minus some. The sample includes roughly 13,000 clones, 87% of them seen just once. Sequences were derived from CD4+ or CD8+ T cells sorted from blood, sampled in a trial of the OX40 agonist ivuxolimab. These receptors were taken from an adult with an advanced solid tumor such as melanoma, head and neck, liver or kidney cancer. The CDR3 runs from the conserved cysteine through the conserved F or W. The D gene is left open where the match is weak. Rows may omit the clone size; those that give it use once, few, many or a size class.

15	NA	NA	TRBJ1-1	TRBV18	CASSPMSQGNTEAFF	TGTGCCAGCTCACCGATGAGTCAGGGGAACACTGAAGCTTTCTTT
17	NA	TRBD2	TRBJ2-5	TRBV7-6	CASSLQLAGGGQETQYF	TGTGCCAGCAGCTTACAACTAGCGGGGGGAGGGCAAGAGACCCAGTACTTC
16	NA	NA	TRBJ2-2	TRBV13	CASSAASGENTGELFF	TGTGCCAGCAGCGCCGCCAGCGGCGAGAACACCGGGGAGCTGTTTTTT
18	NA	NA	TRBJ1-3	TRBV4-3	CASSPSEAAKISGNTIYF	TGCGCCAGCAGCCCCTCGGAGGCAGCGAAGATCTCTGGAAACACCATATATTTT
15	NA	NA	TRBJ1-2	TRBV27	CASSLTGGVHYGYTF	TGTGCCAGCAGTTTAACTGGGGGGGTCCACTATGGCTACACCTTC
15	NA	NA	TRBJ1-2	TRBV5-4	CASSQILQGNYGYTF	TGTGCCAGCAGCCAGATCTTACAGGGTAACTATGGCTACACCTTC
14	NA	NA	TRBJ1-1	TRBV6-1	CASSEGGTNTEAFF	TGTGCCAGCAGTGAGGGCGGAACGAACACTGAAGCTTTCTTT
17	NA	TRBD1	TRBJ1-5	TRBV19	CASKATGAQYSNQPQHF	TGTGCCAGTAAGGCTACAGGGGCCCAATATAGCAATCAGCCCCAGCATTTT
15	NA	TRBD2	TRBJ2-1	TRBV6-1	CASSERAGGPYEQFF	TGTGCCAGCAGTGAACGGGCGGGGGGGCCATATGAGCAGTTCTTC
14	NA	TRBD1	TRBJ2-3	TRBV29-1	CSVGDSLWPDTQYF	TGCAGCGTTGGGGACAGTTTGTGGCCAGATACGCAGTATTTT
16	NA	TRBD2	TRBJ2-7	TRBV15	CATSSRRGGGLYEQYF	TGTGCCACCAGCAGCCGTCGCGGGGGGGGCCTCTACGAGCAGTACTTC
14	NA	TRBD1	TRBJ2-7	TRBV19	CASSRTGGSYEQYF	TGTGCCAGTAGTAGGACAGGGGGCAGCTACGAGCAGTACTTC
11	NA	NA	TRBJ1-1	TRBV20-1	CSARPSTEAFF	TGCAGTGCTAGACCCTCTACTGAAGCTTTCTTT
15	NA	NA	TRBJ2-5	TRBV6-5	CASSHSGGLAETQYF	TGTGCCAGCAGCCACTCTGGAGGGTTAGCAGAGACCCAGTACTTC
13	NA	TRBD1	TRBJ1-6	TRBV6-6	CASNGQGDSPLHF	TGTGCCAGCAACGGACAGGGGGATTCACCCCTCCACTTT
14	NA	NA	TRBJ2-7	TRBV2	CASRGTASSYEQYF	TGTGCCAGCAGGGGGACCGCAAGCTCCTACGAGCAGTACTTC
14	NA	NA	TRBJ1-6	TRBV6-4	CASSEGQTNSPLHF	TGTGCCAGCAGTGAAGGACAGACAAATTCACCCCTCCACTTT
12	NA	TRBD1	TRBJ2-3	TRBV19	CATGQGGDTQYF	TGTGCCACCGGACAGGGGGGTGATACGCAGTATTTT
13	once	NA	TRBJ2-5	TRBV19	CASTATIGETQYF	TGTGCCAGTACGGCCACTATAGGAGAGACCCAGTACTTC
15	NA	NA	TRBJ1-2	TRBV7-9	CASSLGSSTSYGYTF	TGTGCCAGCAGCTTAGGGAGCTCTACCTCTTATGGCTACACCTTC
15	NA	TRBD1	TRBJ1-1	TRBV6-5	CASIRGRGPNTEAFF	TGTGCCAGCATCCGTGGCAGGGGGCCAAACACTGAAGCTTTCTTT
16	NA	NA	TRBJ1-6	TRBV10-3	CAISDLGGSYNSPLHF	TGTGCCATCAGTGACTTGGGAGGCTCCTATAATTCACCCCTCCACTTT
14	NA	NA	TRBJ2-2	TRBV19	CASSISQNTGELFF	TGTGCCAGTAGCATTTCACAGAACACCGGGGAGCTGTTTTTT
16	NA	NA	TRBJ2-4	TRBV6-1	CASSEVPRTFKNIQYF	TGTGCCAGCAGTGAGGTACCTCGAACCTTCAAAAACATTCAGTACTTC
13	NA	NA	TRBJ2-3	TRBV6-4	CAPPGSHTDTQYF	TGTGCCCCGCCCGGGTCGCACACAGATACGCAGTATTTT
15	few	NA	TRBJ1-5	TRBV2	CASSEAVTANQPQHF	TGTGCCAGCAGTGAAGCGGTGACAGCGAATCAGCCCCAGCATTTT
15	NA	NA	TRBJ1-3	TRBV6-5	CASSPDRTIGNTIYF	TGTGCCAGCAGCCCCGACAGGACCATTGGAAACACCATATATTTT
15	NA	NA	TRBJ2-1	TRBV2	CASTQQDALHNEQFF	TGTGCCAGCACCCAACAGGACGCCCTTCACAATGAGCAGTTCTTC
12	NA	NA	TRBJ1-1	TRBV10-3	CAISGGGAEAFF	TGTGCCATCAGTGGGGGAGGCGCTGAAGCTTTCTTT
14	once	NA	TRBJ2-1	TRBV6-1	CASSPGPSSDEQFF	TGTGCCAGCAGTCCTGGCCCGTCGAGCGATGAGCAGTTCTTC
19	NA	TRBD2	TRBJ2-5	TRBV4-3	CASSQGPGTSSHLGETQYF	TGCGCCAGCAGCCAAGGCCCCGGGACTAGCTCACACCTGGGAGAGACCCAGTACTTC
15	once	TRBD1	TRBJ2-1	TRBV18	CASSPPTTGGNEQFF	TGTGCCAGCTCACCACCGACGACAGGGGGCAATGAGCAGTTCTTC
14	NA	NA	TRBJ2-7	TRBV2	CASRGGATSYEQYF	TGTGCCAGCAGAGGCGGGGCTACCTCCTACGAGCAGTACTTC
14	NA	TRBD1	TRBJ2-5	TRBV4-1	CASSQDRQGKTQYF	TGCGCCAGCAGCCAAGATCGACAGGGAAAGACCCAGTACTTC
14	NA	TRBD2	TRBJ2-2	TRBV29-1	CSVDGGVNTGELFF	TGCAGCGTTGACGGGGGGGTGAACACCGGGGAGCTGTTTTTT
18	NA	TRBD1	TRBJ2-7	TRBV11-2	CASSPRTGRGVTAYEQYF	TGTGCCAGCAGCCCTAGGACAGGGAGAGGAGTAACCGCCTACGAGCAGTACTTC
15	NA	NA	TRBJ2-3	TRBV7-3	CASSFLGGGTDTQYF	TGTGCCAGCAGCTTCCTGGGGGGAGGCACAGATACGCAGTATTTT
16	NA	TRBD1	TRBJ1-2	TRBV18	CASSPLPGQGARGYTF	TGTGCCAGCTCACCGCTACCGGGACAGGGGGCGCGAGGCTACACCTTC